The 19 T cell receptor beta chains listed next were all sequenced from one sample in a study of cytomegalovirus exposure and HLA in healthy donors. PCR used 60 Vbeta primers and 13 Jbeta primers. The data were produced by immunoSEQ multiplex PCR, yet TCRdb's version contains in-frame clones alone and is incomplete. There are some 150,000 clones in the sample; approximately 80% occur only once, and about a tenth lies in the top ten. Sequenced input: PBMCs. The source of these receptors is a man aged 18 to 29 in good health and CMV-seropositive.

This clone has a single count. This chain links TRBV5-1 with TRBJ2-5; D ambiguous. CDR1 is SGHRS, CDR2 YFSETQ, per germline. Trimming left V 4 bases short and J 1 base short, with 11 bases between. The CDR3 sequence is 14 residues long. CDR3 sequence: CASSPLISQETQYF. The CDR3 DNA reads as TGCGCCAGCAGCCCCTTGATCAGCCAAGAGACCCAGTACTTC.

The chain joins TRBV29-1 to TRBJ2-3, with TRBD2 matching over 11 bases. The ends lost 6 bases at V and 4 bases at J; junction bases unmatched: 0. CDR1 and CDR2 (germline): SQVTM, ANQGSEA. This CDR3 has 12 residues. The CDR3 sequence: CSVGLAADTQYF. CDR3 in DNA: TGCAGCGTGGGACTAGCGGCAGATACGCAGTATTTT.

This clone came up once. The rearrangement joins TRBV6-1 to TRBJ2-7; a weak D match, TRBD2 (5 bases). The CDR3 extends over 17 amino acids. Germline V gene data show CDR1 as MNHNS and CDR2 as SASEGT. Trimming removed 4 bases from V and 0 bases from J, with 19 bases in between. The CDR3 spells CASSAAYSQRSSYEQYF. CDR3 nucleotide sequence: TGTGCCAGCAGTGCGGCCTACTCCCAGCGGAGCTCCTACGAGCAGTACTTC.

The chain uses TRBV27 and TRBJ2-1; TRBD2 matches 9 bases. The germline V gene encodes CDR1 MNHEY and CDR2 SMNVEV (reference sequence). V lost 10 bases and J lost 7; bases outside the gene matches: 5. The CDR3 covers 12 residues. This CDR3 is CATGLATNEQFF. CDR3 nucleotides: TGTGCCACCGGACTAGCGACGAATGAGCAGTTCTTC.

By share, this clone counts as medium-sized. This sequence joins TRBV6-4 and TRBJ1-2; possible D gene TRBD1, 5 bases. Looked up from germline, CDR1 is MRHNA and CDR2 is SNTAGT. V lost 0 bases and J lost 7, with 12 bases in between. The CDR3 loop spans 14 amino acids. The CDR3 sequence is CASSDSDGGGGYTF. The CDR3 DNA reads TGTGCCAGCAGTGACTCGGACGGGGGTGGTGGCTACACCTTC.

The genes are TRBV30 and TRBJ2-1; D unresolved. The germline V gene has CDR1 GTSNPN and CDR2 SVGIG (reference sequence). The V gene lost 0 bases and the J gene lost 8 bases, with 11 bases spanning the gap. The CDR3 extends over 13 amino acids. CDR3: CAWSVSNRDEQFF. The CDR3 DNA reads TGTGCCTGGAGTGTAAGCAATCGCGATGAGCAGTTCTTC.

The CDR3 DNA sequence: TGTGCCAGCAGTCCAACGGTGAATTCCTACGAGCAGTACTTC. Its protein product is CASSPTVNSYEQYF. The chain combines TRBV2 with TRBJ2-7, with no clear D. Germline V lookup: CDR1 SNHLY, CDR2 FYNNEI. V was clipped by 5 bases and J by 1 base, with 12 bases between them. The CDR3 length is 14 residues.

The chain uses TRBV27 and TRBJ2-3; D call uncertain. The V end was cut by 5 bases, the J end by 0 bases, with 6 bases between. The germline V gene has CDR1 MNHEY and CDR2 SMNVEV (reference sequence). The CDR3 spans 13 residues. The CDR3 spells CASSPESTDTQYF. For the CDR3, the DNA is TGTGCCAGCAGTCCGGAGAGCACAGATACGCAGTATTTT.

The chain employs TRBV9 and TRBJ2-5, with D perhaps TRBD2 (6 bases). The CDR3 is 15 amino acids. Per the germline V gene, CDR1 is SGDLS and CDR2 is YYNGEE. V lost 0 bases and J 1 base, leaving 10 bases between the germline ends. CDR3 DNA: TGTGCCAGCAGCGTAGCGGGAGCGATCCAAGAGACCCAGTACTTC. This translates into CASSVAGAIQETQYF.

This chain joins TRBV5-1 and TRBJ1-2; D is perhaps TRBD1 (6 bases). Germline V gene data show CDR1 as SGHRS and CDR2 as YFSETQ. V lost 5 bases to trimming and J lost 6 bases, with 20 bases between them. The CDR3 runs to 15 residues. The DNA of the CDR3 is TGCGCCAGCAGTTATCAGGAGGGGGGGTCGGATGGCTACACCTTC. Translated: CASSYQEGGSDGYTF.

V gene TRBV13 combines with J gene TRBJ2-5, with D tentatively TRBD2 (6 bases). V was trimmed by 0 bases and J by 5 bases, leaving 13 bases between them. The germline CDR1 and CDR2 sequences are PRHDT and FYEKMQ (reference sequence). The CDR3 contains 15 residues. Here the CDR3 DNA reads TGTGCCAGCAGCTTAGGCCGGGAGATTCGGGAGACCCAGTACTTC. Residues: CASSLGREIRETQYF.

This chain links TRBV10-3 with TRBJ2-3; 15 bases map to TRBD2. V shed 10 bases and J 5 bases; nucleotides not matched to a gene: 10. The CDR3 has 16 residues. Germline V lookup: CDR1 ENHRY, CDR2 SYGVKD. In nucleotides, the CDR3 is TGTGCCACGAACGGACTAGCGGGGGGGCCGGAAGATACGCAGTATTTT. This encodes CATNGLAGGPEDTQYF.

The chain carries TRBV19 and TRBJ2-5; 9 positions match TRBD2. V dropped 3 bases and J dropped 3; count of bases not matched to a gene: 11. CDR3 size: 17 residues. CDR1 is LNHDA and CDR2 is SQIVND in the germline V gene (reference sequence). CDR3 loop: CASSIDPPSGTEETQYF. CDR3 nucleotide sequence: TGTGCCAGTAGTATCGACCCACCTAGCGGGACCGAAGAGACCCAGTACTTC.

A word on this clone: The junction departs from germline at one end; a sequencing error may be responsible. This rearrangement joins TRBV6-5 to TRBJ2-2; D might be TRBD1 (6 bases). The CDR3 runs to 15 residues. Germline CDR1 is MNHEY and CDR2 is SVGAGI. The DNA for the CDR3 is TGTGCCAACAGTAGACCGGGACAGAACACCGGGGAGCTGTTTTTT. Its translation is CANSRPGQNTGELFF.

V is TRBV6-5 and J is TRBJ2-7; TRBD2 agrees at 8 bases. Trimming removed 0 bases from V and 4 bases from J; junction bases left unmatched: 5. Germline lookup yields CDR1 MNHEY and CDR2 SVGAGI. This CDR3 region has 15 residues. The DNA for the CDR3 is TGTGCCAGCAGTTACTCGTCGGGGGGGGAATACGAGCAGTACTTC. Its protein is CASSYSSGGEYEQYF.

V usage is TRBV4-1 and J usage is TRBJ1-6; TRBD1 agrees at 7 bases. The CDR3 length is 19 residues. Germline values: CDR1 MGHRA, CDR2 YSYEKL. With 4 bases clipped from V and 10 bases from J, the junction kept 22 bases outside the gene matches. This chain's CDR3 is CASSLQNNDRERGWSPLHF. DNA for the CDR3: TGCGCCAGCAGCCTTCAAAATAACGACAGGGAAAGAGGATGGTCACCCCTCCACTTT.

About this clone itself: Sequence at one end of the junction differs from germline and may be a read error. J is TRBJ2-6 and V is TRBV5-6; tentatively, D is TRBD1 (6 bases). CDR1 and CDR2 from the germline V gene are SGHDT and YYEEEE. The CDR3 is made up of 18 amino acids. In DNA form, the CDR3 reads TGTGCCAGCAGCTTTGACCACAGGGTAGTTTCTGGGGCCAACGGCCTGACTTTC. Translation gives CASSFDHRVVSGANGLTF.

This clone was recorded only once. The chain combines TRBV18 with TRBJ2-4; D perhaps matches TRBD1 (7 bases). The CDR3 spans 15 residues. Trimming removed 3 bases at V and 2 bases at J, with 11 bases between. The germline V gene encodes CDR1 KGHSH and CDR2 LQKENI. The DNA of the CDR3 is TGTGCCAGCTCACCCGCAGGGGGGACCAAAAACATTCAGTACTTC. Translated: CASSPAGGTKNIQYF.

This sequence joins TRBV4-3 and TRBJ2-3; the match to TRBD2 covers 7 bases. Looked up from germline, CDR1 is LGHNA and CDR2 is YSLEER. This CDR3 spans 17 amino acids. Losses at the gene ends were 4 bases for V and 2 bases for J; bases not matched to a gene: 12. CDR3 sequence: CASSPSLGGGSTDTQYF. CDR3 in DNA: TGCGCCAGCAGCCCCTCCCTCGGCGGGGGTTCCACAGATACGCAGTATTTT.